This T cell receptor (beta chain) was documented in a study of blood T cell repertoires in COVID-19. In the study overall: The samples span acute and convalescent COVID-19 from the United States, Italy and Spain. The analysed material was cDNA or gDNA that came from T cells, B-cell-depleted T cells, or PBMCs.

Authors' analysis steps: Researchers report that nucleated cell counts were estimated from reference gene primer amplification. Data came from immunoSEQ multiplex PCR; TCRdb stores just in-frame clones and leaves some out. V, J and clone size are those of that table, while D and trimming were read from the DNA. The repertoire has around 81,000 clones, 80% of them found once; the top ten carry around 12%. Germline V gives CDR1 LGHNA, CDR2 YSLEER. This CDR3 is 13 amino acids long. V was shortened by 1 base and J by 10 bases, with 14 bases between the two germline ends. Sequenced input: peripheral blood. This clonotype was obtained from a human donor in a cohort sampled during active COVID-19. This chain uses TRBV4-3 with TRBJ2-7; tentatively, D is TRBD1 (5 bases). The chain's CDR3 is CASSQGWTSGQYF. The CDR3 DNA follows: TGCGCCAGCAGCCAAGGGTGGACATCAGGCCAGTACTTC.